One and the same sample provided the 20 T cell receptor beta chains below, sequenced in a study of T-cell reconstitution after alpha-beta-depleted transplantation in children. Library preparation (for TCRbeta) was performed with unique molecular identifiers. TCRdb re-derived calls from the PCR reads in MiXCR, one entry per CDR3 protein. Counted here are about 150,000 distinct CDR3 sequences, about 9% occurring once; the ten biggest clones make up less than 20%. Sequencing used PBMCs, mostly from graft donor cells, obtained 180 days after TCRalphabeta/CD19-depleted stem cell transplant. The source is a female patient aged 2-9 years who had a stem cell transplant for congenital amegakaryocytic thrombocytopenia, so the T cells may come from the graft donor.

A few counts support this clonotype. V gene TRBV6-1 combines with J gene TRBJ1-2; D gene ambiguous. Germline assignment: CDR1 MNHNS and CDR2 SASEGT. Trimming cost V 0 bases and J 5 bases, with 7 bases left between them. The CDR3 is 13 residues long. The CDR3 DNA sequence: TGTGCCAGCAGTGAAGCCGAGAGGTATGGCTACACCTTC. Its translation is CASSEAERYGYTF.

In its sample, this clonotype was seen many times. The chain combines TRBV28 with TRBJ2-5; D is unclear. Per the germline V gene, CDR1 is MDHEN and CDR2 is SYDVKM. V lost 3 bases to trimming and J lost 5 bases, with 7 bases between them. This CDR3 spans 12 amino acids. DNA for the CDR3: TGTGCCAGCAGTTTCTACGACGAGACCCAGTACTTC. Its translation: CASSFYDETQYF.

This clonotype was observed many times. The chain employs TRBV20-1 and TRBJ2-7; TRBD2 agrees at 11 bases. The CDR3 consists of 16 residues. V dropped 4 bases and J dropped 4; count of bases not matched to a gene: 12. Germline V gene lookup returns CDR1 DFQATT and CDR2 SNEGSKA (reference sequence). The CDR3 protein is CSATHLLAGVLYEQYF. DNA of the CDR3: TGCAGTGCTACGCATCTACTAGCGGGAGTTTTGTACGAGCAGTACTTC.

This clonotype has ten or more counts. This chain connects TRBV15 to TRBJ1-2; TRBD1 matches at 7 bases. Losses at the gene ends were 3 bases for V and 5 bases for J; bases not matched to a gene: 12. The CDR3 totals 16 residues. CDR1 and CDR2 from the germline V gene are LNHNV and YYDKDF (reference sequence). CDR3 residues: CATSRGRDSELYGYTF. CDR3 DNA: TGTGCCACCAGCAGGGGACGGGACAGCGAACTTTATGGCTACACCTTC.

Concerning this clonotype itself: This may be a read error, as it is one base from a much larger clone. Here the CDR3 omits its conserved ending phenylalanine or tryptophan, so a read error is the likely source. J is TRBJ2-7 and V is TRBV28, with D uncertain. Germline V gene data show CDR1 as MDHEN and CDR2 as SYDVKM. The CDR3 covers 15 residues. Trimming took 3 bases from V and 4 from J, leaving 16 bases between them. In nucleotides, the CDR3 is TGTGCCAGCAGTTTTTCTACTTTTCCCCCATACGAGCAGTACTTG. Translation gives CASSFSTFPPYEQYL.

This clonotype was observed many times. This chain links TRBV12-3 or TRBV12-4 with TRBJ2-7; 7 nucleotides match TRBD1. The length of the CDR3 is 14 residues. The V gene end was trimmed by 5 bases and the J gene end by 5 bases; junction bases not matched to a gene: 9. For the CDR3, the DNA is TGTGCCAGCAGTGCTCGACAGGGTTTCCACGAGCAGTACTTC. Amino acids: CASSARQGFHEQYF.

The chain combines TRBV4-2 with TRBJ2-7, with D perhaps given as TRBD1 or TRBD2 (5 bases each). V lost 0 bases and J 2 bases, leaving 11 bases between the germline ends. Germline CDR1 LGHNA, CDR2 YNFKEQ. There are 15 residues in the CDR3. Written as DNA, the CDR3 is TGTGCCAGCAGCCAAGACGAGGGGCAGGCCTACGAGCAGTACTTC. It translates to CASSQDEGQAYEQYF.

This clonotype was seen only a few times. The CDR3 DNA follows: TGTGCCAGCAGCGGGGGCGGGGCGGCCAAAAACATTCAGTACTTC. Encoded protein: CASSGGGAAKNIQYF. The chain joins TRBV9 to TRBJ2-4; perhaps TRBD2 as D (6 bases). CDR1 and CDR2 from the germline V gene are SGDLS and YYNGEE. The CDR3 sequence is 15 residues long. The germline V and J ends were trimmed by 3 bases and 1 base, with 11 bases remaining between them.

This clonotype occurred many times. The chain links TRBV20-1 to TRBJ2-7; D possibly corresponds to TRBD2 (6 bases). Deletions cut 7 bases from V and 3 bases from J, with 16 bases between. This CDR3 comprises 13 residues. Germline lookup yields CDR1 DFQATT and CDR2 SNEGSKA (reference sequence). CDR3 in amino acids: CSGRDFSRYEQYF. The CDR3 DNA reads TGCAGTGGCCGGGACTTCTCGCGCTACGAGCAGTACTTC.

This clonotype has a count of ten or more. J is TRBJ2-1 and V is TRBV4-1; weak D call: TRBD2 (5 bases). V dropped 3 bases and J dropped 7 bases, with 10 bases sitting between them. Germline V gene sequence: CDR1 MGHRA, CDR2 YSYEKL. CDR3 length: 13 residues. CDR3 in amino acids: CASSQKLGNEQFF. In DNA form, the CDR3 reads TGCGCCAGCAGCCAGAAACTAGGGAATGAGCAGTTCTTC.

The chain combines TRBV29-1 with TRBJ1-4, with unresolved D. Trimming removed 5 bases from V and 7 bases from J, with 14 bases in between. There are 13 residues in the CDR3. Germline CDR1 and CDR2: SQVTM and ANQGSEA. Here the CDR3 DNA reads TGCAGCGTTCCCGGGGAACTGGGTGAAAAACTGTTTTTT. Amino acid sequence: CSVPGELGEKLFF.

This clonotype was picked up many times. As DNA, the CDR3 is TGTGCCAGCGACCCCGTCAAGGAGGCTGAAGCTTTCTTT. Translation gives CASDPVKEAEAFF. The rearrangement links TRBV12-3 or TRBV12-4 to TRBJ1-1; D gene ambiguous. CDR3 length equals 13 residues. The V gene lost 8 bases and the J gene lost 6 bases, with 16 bases spanning the gap.

This chain links TRBV18 with TRBJ2-7; 9 positions agree with TRBD1. Germline trimming cut 0 bases from V and 0 bases from J; bases unmatched to any gene: 3. The CDR3 covers 16 residues. Per germline, CDR1 KGHSH and CDR2 LQKENI. CDR3 DNA sequence: TGTGCCAGCTCACCACCGGGGGGACAGGGCTCCTACGAGCAGTACTTC. Translation gives CASSPPGGQGSYEQYF.

There are many counts of this clonotype. The CDR3, as DNA: TGTGCCAGCAGCTTAATGGAGGACTACGAGCAGTACTTC. Amino acid sequence: CASSLMEDYEQYF. The chain links TRBV7-6 to TRBJ2-7, with D tentatively TRBD2 (5 bases). Trimming removed 2 bases from V and 3 bases from J, with 8 bases in between. Germline assignment: CDR1 SGHVS and CDR2 FNYEAQ. The CDR3 loop spans 13 amino acids.

At least ten counts were recorded for this clonotype. This chain joins TRBV12-3 or TRBV12-4 and TRBJ2-1; TRBD2 is a possible D gene (5 bases). The CDR3 is 14 residues long. Between the trimmed V and J ends, which lost 3 bases and 5 bases, there was a span of 11 bases. The CDR3 region is CASSLALVDNEQFF. CDR3 bases: TGTGCCAGCAGTTTGGCACTAGTCGACAATGAGCAGTTCTTC.

This clonotype was seen repeatedly, ten times or more. V and J are TRBV20-1 and TRBJ2-1; 10 nucleotides align to TRBD1. Germline V gives CDR1 DFQATT, CDR2 SNEGSKA (reference sequence). The CDR3 covers 14 residues. The trim removed 3 bases at V and 4 bases at J, leaving 3 bases unmatched. CDR3 amino acids: CSASGGQGYNEQFF. DNA for the CDR3: TGCAGTGCTAGCGGGGGACAGGGGTACAATGAGCAGTTCTTC.

The genes are TRBV6-5 and TRBJ1-3, with 12 positions matching TRBD1. From germline, CDR1 is MNHEY and CDR2 SVGAGI. The V gene end was trimmed by 8 bases and the J gene end by 7 bases; junction bases not matched to a gene: 9. This CDR3 comprises 15 residues. The chain's CDR3 is CASGRDRGLRNTIYF. CDR3 nucleotides: TGTGCCAGCGGGCGGGACAGGGGGCTTCGGAACACCATATATTTT.

This clonotype was counted only a few times. The chain is built from TRBV29-1 and TRBJ2-2, with no clear D. Per the germline V gene, CDR1 is SQVTM and CDR2 is ANQGSEA. There are 13 residues in the CDR3. V was shortened by 3 bases and J by 2 bases, with 7 bases between the two germline ends. CDR3 region: CSVDQQNTGELFF. The CDR3 DNA sequence: TGCAGCGTTGACCAGCAAAACACCGGGGAGCTGTTTTTT.

V gene TRBV6-5 combines with J gene TRBJ2-2, with 12 positions matching TRBD1. Trimming cost V 0 bases and J 4 bases; bases outside gene matches: 3. The CDR3 covers 17 residues. Germline CDR1 MNHEY, CDR2 SVGAGI. CDR3 nucleotides: TGTGCCAGCAGTTACTCGAGGGACAGGGGGCCCACCGGGGAGCTGTTTTTT. This gives the protein CASSYSRDRGPTGELFF.

The chain carries TRBV5-6 and TRBJ1-1, with 9 bases that match TRBD1. Trimming removed 3 bases from V and 0 bases from J; junction bases left unmatched: 12. Germline V lookup: CDR1 SGHDT, CDR2 YYEEEE. CDR3 length: 18 residues. Written as DNA, the CDR3 is TGTGCCAGCAGCTCCGGGCTCTTCGGGACAGGGATGAACACTGAAGCTTTCTTT. This translates into CASSSGLFGTGMNTEAFF.